This passage covers 14 T cell receptor beta chains from one sample sequenced in a study of T cell changes during pregnancy in multiple sclerosis. The method was immunoSEQ multiplex PCR; TCRdb's version includes in-frame clones alone and lacks a portion of them. The data show 35,000 or so clones, 93% seen once. This material consisted of CD4+ T cells from peripheral blood mononuclear cells, taken in the first trimester of pregnancy. The receptors shown here come from a female donor with multiple sclerosis, enrolled in a pregnancy study.

The chain employs TRBV7-2 and TRBJ2-5; D may be TRBD1 (5 bases). Germline assignment: CDR1 SGHTA and CDR2 FQGNSA. Between the trimmed V and J ends, which lost 5 bases and 5 bases, there was a span of 12 bases. This CDR3 comprises 13 residues. The CDR3 nucleotides read TGTGCCAGCAGCCCGGACATCGTGGAGACCCAGTACTTC. This encodes CASSPDIVETQYF.

The chain combines TRBV5-1 with TRBJ2-7, with 7 bases that match TRBD2. J lost 3 bases, V lost 4 bases, and 7 bases had no gene match. Germline loops: CDR1 SGHRS, CDR2 YFSETQ. This CDR3 spans 14 amino acids. The CDR3 sequence is CASSVGGVFYEQYF. Here the CDR3 DNA reads TGCGCCAGCAGCGTGGGGGGGGTATTCTACGAGCAGTACTTC.

This chain links TRBV4-1 with TRBJ1-4; D unresolved. Trimming removed 2 bases at V and 4 bases at J, with 8 bases between. The germline CDR1 and CDR2 sequences are MGHRA and YSYEKL. CDR3 size: 14 residues. The CDR3 bases are TGCGCCAGCAGCCAAACCGGGATTAATGAAAAACTGTTTTTT. Translating it yields CASSQTGINEKLFF.

The chain combines TRBV5-1 with TRBJ1-4; D ambiguous. The V and J ends lost 0 bases and 4 bases respectively, with 7 bases between them. Germline CDR1 and CDR2: SGHRS and YFSETQ. The CDR3 length is 14 residues. This chain's CDR3 is CASSLVQRNEKLFF. The CDR3 DNA follows: TGCGCCAGCAGCTTGGTCCAGCGTAATGAAAAACTGTTTTTT.

V gene TRBV18 combines with J gene TRBJ2-5, with TRBD2 matching over 13 bases. CDR3 size: 16 residues. V was pared by 3 bases and J by 5 bases, with 6 bases of the junction left unmatched. Germline-derived CDR1 and CDR2 are KGHSH and LQKENI. The CDR3 region has the DNA TGTGCCAGCTCACCCTGGACTAGCGGGGGACTTGAGACCCAGTACTTC. This encodes CASSPWTSGGLETQYF.

The chain uses TRBV5-1 and TRBJ2-7, with D perhaps TRBD2 (5 bases). This CDR3 has 13 amino acids. CDR1 and CDR2 (germline): SGHRS, YFSETQ. The ends were cut back, 4 bases at V and 2 bases at J, with 10 bases in the middle. The CDR3 region has the DNA TGCGCCAGCAGCCTCGGGATTCCCTACGAGCAGTACTTC. Protein sequence: CASSLGIPYEQYF.

The chain carries TRBV7-7 and TRBJ1-6; D may be TRBD1 (5 bases). From germline, CDR1 is SSHAT and CDR2 FNYEAQ (reference sequence). V lost 6 bases and J lost 8, with 11 bases in between. The CDR3 has 13 amino acids. The CDR3 sequence is CASRAGGDSPLHF. The CDR3 DNA sequence: TGTGCCAGCAGGGCGGGGGGGGATTCACCCCTCCACTTT.

This chain joins TRBV7-3 and TRBJ2-1, with 8 bases identical to TRBD2. CDR1 and CDR2 from the germline V gene are SGHTA and FQGTGA. The CDR3 spans 18 residues. V lost 5 bases and J lost 10; bases outside the gene matches: 22. The CDR3 protein is CASSPTPKAGVRPEEQFF. In nucleotides, the CDR3 is TGTGCCAGCAGCCCCACTCCCAAAGCGGGAGTTCGCCCCGAAGAGCAGTTCTTC.

V and J are TRBV21-1 and TRBJ2-1; no DNA check was done on the table's D call, TRBD1. TRBV21-1 is given as a pseudogene. This CDR3 has 16 amino acids. CDR3 coding DNA: TGTGCCAGCACCAAGAAAACGGACAGGGCATACAATGAGCAGTTCTTC. Amino acids: CASTKKTDRAYNEQFF.

The chain has TRBV6-4 and TRBJ2-3, with 9 bases matching TRBD2. Germline trimming cut 2 bases from V and 4 bases from J; bases unmatched to any gene: 4. Germline lookup yields CDR1 MRHNA and CDR2 SNTAGT. The CDR3 spans 15 residues. In nucleotides, the CDR3 is TGTGCCAGCAGTGACAAGGCGGGGGGGGCAGATACGCAGTATTTT. Its translation is CASSDKAGGADTQYF.

This clone was seen a handful of times. The chain uses TRBV11-2 and TRBJ1-1, with D perhaps matching TRBD1 (5 bases). Looked up from germline, CDR1 is SGHAT and CDR2 is FQNNGV. Trimming stripped 3 bases from V and 6 bases from J, with 14 bases between. CDR3 length: 14 amino acids. The CDR3 region has the DNA TGTGCCAGCAGCTTTGGGACTGGAGGGCCTGAAGCTTTCTTT. Translation gives CASSFGTGGPEAFF. The full variable domain, completed using reference TRBV11-2 and TRBJ1-1, is EAGVAQSPRYKIIEKRQSVAFWCNPISGHATLYWYQQILGQGPKLLIQFQNNGVVDDSQLPKDRFSAERLKGVDSTLKIQPAKLEDSAVYLCASSFGTGGPEAFFGQGTRLTVV.

V is TRBV9 and J is TRBJ2-7, with 10 bases that match TRBD1. From germline, CDR1 is SGDLS and CDR2 YYNGEE. This CDR3 region has 21 residues. The junction had 26 bases not matched to a gene; V was cut back by 6 bases and J by 2 bases. The CDR3 loop is CASTLLGKTGGETESTYEQYF. The CDR3 nucleotides are TGTGCCAGCACCTTGCTCGGGAAGACAGGGGGCGAAACCGAATCCACCTACGAGCAGTACTTC.

This clone has just one count. This sequence joins TRBV9 and TRBJ1-3; 8 bases align to TRBD1. This CDR3 region has 15 residues. After removal of 4 bases from V and 1 base from J, the junction contained 4 bases not matched to a gene. Germline values: CDR1 SGDLS, CDR2 YYNGEE. The chain's CDR3 is CASSFRTGSGNTIYF. CDR3 DNA: TGTGCCAGCAGCTTCAGGACAGGGTCTGGAAACACCATATATTTT.

The V and J genes are TRBV6-1 and TRBJ1-3, with D possibly matching TRBD1 (6 bases). V gave up 0 bases and J gave up 4 bases, with 13 bases separating them. The length of the CDR3 is 16 residues. Germline values: CDR1 MNHNS, CDR2 SASEGT. The CDR3 nucleotides read TGTGCCAGCAGTGAAGCGGGGAGGGGGTCGGGAAACACCATATATTTT. This translates into CASSEAGRGSGNTIYF.